This T cell receptor beta chain originates from a study of vaccination effects on CD4 cells after COVID-19. Study overall: The patients, a few convalescent individuals, were sampled early and late after vaccination.

Study outcomes and limitations: Marked clonal contraction of both clone types appeared late after vaccination. Few convalescent patients and no early post-infection timepoints were included in the study.

V gave up 1 base and J gave up 2 bases, with 9 bases separating them. The CDR3 is 16 amino acids. Germline loops: CDR1 MGHRA, CDR2 YSYEKL. Libraries were prepared by immunoSEQ multiplex PCR; TCRdb keeps only in-frame clonotypes and omits some of them. The table shows about 15,000 clones, with over 70% occurring only once. To note about this clone: Its target is unknown.

Peptide-pool stimulation followed by sequencing identified expanded antigen-specific CD4+ clonotypes in the ViraFEST assay. It was after approximately 10 days of culture that CD4+ T cells were isolated. This person caught SARS-CoV-2 sometime from March to December 2020, and PCR testing confirmed the infection. It was two doses of either the BNT162b2 or mRNA-1273 vaccine that participants received. This chain links TRBV4-1 with TRBJ2-6; D tentatively reads TRBD1 or TRBD2 (5 bases each). This TCR was sampled from a human donor who had a prior SARS-CoV-2 infection. The sequencing here drew on CD4+ T cells from PBMCs cultured with HCoV-NL63 spike peptides, taken after COVID-19 vaccination. The CDR3 is CASSQGLGAGANVLTF. CDR3 nucleotides: TGCGCCAGCAGCCAAGGATTGGGGGCTGGGGCCAACGTCCTGACTTTC.